This TCR beta chain was identified in a study of blood T cell repertoires in COVID-19. Generated by immunoSEQ multiplex PCR, the TCRdb table keeps only in-frame clones and is missing some. The sample shows about 130,000 clones, 75% to 90% of them seen only once. The CDR3 contains 15 residues. V lost 5 bases to trimming and J lost 5 bases, with 16 bases between them. Germline CDR1 and CDR2: SGHTA and FQGNSA. The sequence came from a woman aged 50 to 65 who had recovered from COVID-19. Sequenced: PBMCs or T cells enriched from blood (not recorded which). The chain links TRBV7-2 to TRBJ2-1; the D gene is possibly TRBD2 (5 bases). The CDR3 spells CASSPQESGHNEQFF. The CDR3 DNA reads TGTGCCAGCAGCCCTCAAGAGAGCGGACACAATGAGCAGTTCTTC. The whole variable domain, filled in from reference TRBV7-2 and TRBJ2-1, reads GAGVSQSPSNKVTEKGKDVELRCDPISGHTALYWYRQSLGQGLEFLIYFQGNSAPDKSGLPSDRFSAERTGGSVSTLTIQRTQQEDSAVYLCASSPQESGHNEQFFGPGTRLTVL.